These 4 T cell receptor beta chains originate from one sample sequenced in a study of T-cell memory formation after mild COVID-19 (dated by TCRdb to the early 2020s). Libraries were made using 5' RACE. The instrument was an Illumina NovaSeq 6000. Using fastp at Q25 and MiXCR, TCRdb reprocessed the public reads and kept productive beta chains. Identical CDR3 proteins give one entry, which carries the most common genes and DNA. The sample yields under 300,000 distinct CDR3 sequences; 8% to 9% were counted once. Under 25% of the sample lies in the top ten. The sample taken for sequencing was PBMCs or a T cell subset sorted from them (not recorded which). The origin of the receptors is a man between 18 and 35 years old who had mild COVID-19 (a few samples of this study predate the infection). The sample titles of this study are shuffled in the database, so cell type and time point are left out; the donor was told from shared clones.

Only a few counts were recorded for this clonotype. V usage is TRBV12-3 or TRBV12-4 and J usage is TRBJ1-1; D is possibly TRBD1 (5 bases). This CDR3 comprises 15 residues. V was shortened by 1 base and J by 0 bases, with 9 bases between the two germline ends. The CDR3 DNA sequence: TGTGCCAGCAGTTTAGGGGGGAGCCTGAACACTGAAGCTTTCTTT. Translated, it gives CASSLGGSLNTEAFF.

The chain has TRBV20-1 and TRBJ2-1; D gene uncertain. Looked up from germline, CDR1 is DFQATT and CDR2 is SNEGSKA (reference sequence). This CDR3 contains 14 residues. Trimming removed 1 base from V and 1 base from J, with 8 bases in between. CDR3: CSARVRMSYNEQFF. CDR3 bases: TGCAGTGCTAGAGTCAGGATGTCCTACAATGAGCAGTTCTTC.

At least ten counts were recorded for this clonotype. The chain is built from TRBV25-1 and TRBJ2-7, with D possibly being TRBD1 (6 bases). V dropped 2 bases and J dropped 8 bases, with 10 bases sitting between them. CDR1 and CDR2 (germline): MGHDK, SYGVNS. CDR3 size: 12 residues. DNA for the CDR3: TGTGCCAGCAGTGAACAGGGGCCACAGCAGTACTTC. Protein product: CASSEQGPQQYF.

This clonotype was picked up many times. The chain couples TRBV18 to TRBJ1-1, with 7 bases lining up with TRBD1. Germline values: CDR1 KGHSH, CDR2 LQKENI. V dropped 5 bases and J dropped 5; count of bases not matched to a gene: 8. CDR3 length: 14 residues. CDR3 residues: CASSEGTESTEAFF. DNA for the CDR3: TGTGCCAGCTCAGAAGGGACAGAGAGTACTGAAGCTTTCTTT.